These 11 T cell receptor beta chains were sequenced from one sample in a study of response to subunit inactivated influenza vaccine. TCRdb re-called the RT-PCR reads with MiXCR, one entry per CDR3 protein. The sample records about 530,000 distinct CDR3 sequences, approximately 12% being singletons. The sample was PBMCs from blood, taken 45 days after vaccination. These TCRs come from a man over 45 who received an inactivated influenza vaccine.

The J gene is TRBJ2-7, the V gene TRBV4-3; no reliable D call. Between the trimmed V and J ends, which lost 5 bases and 0 bases, there was a span of 14 bases. The CDR3 length is 15 residues. From germline, CDR1 is LGHNA and CDR2 YSLEER. The CDR3 spells CASSAGITFSYEQYF. As DNA, the CDR3 is TGCGCCAGCAGCGCCGGAATCACGTTCTCCTACGAGCAGTACTTC.

The chain couples TRBV27 to TRBJ1-5; TRBD1 matches 9 bases. J was trimmed by 5 bases and V by 0 bases; bases with no gene match: 2. Per the germline V gene, CDR1 is MNHEY and CDR2 is SMNVEV (reference sequence). CDR3 length: 15 amino acids. CDR3 sequence (DNA): TGTGCCAGCAGTTTATCACAGGGGGCCTATCAGCCCCAGCATTTT. Amino acids: CASSLSQGAYQPQHF.

V usage is TRBV7-2 and J usage is TRBJ1-4; possible D gene TRBD1, 5 bases. The ends were cut back, 7 bases at V and 8 bases at J, with 20 bases in the middle. The CDR3 runs 15 residues. CDR1 and CDR2 (germline): SGHTA, FQGNSA. CDR3 sequence: CASTANSGLGEKLFF. CDR3 coding DNA: TGTGCCAGCACCGCCAACTCAGGGTTGGGCGAAAAACTGTTTTTT.

The V call is TRBV12-3 or TRBV12-4, the J call TRBJ1-2; 7 bases line up with TRBD1. Unmatched junction bases numbered 13, after V lost 4 bases and J lost 2 bases. The CDR3 totals 17 residues. As DNA, the CDR3 is TGTGCCAGCAGTTCTCTAACCTCGGGACAGATGAACTATGGCTACACCTTC. It encodes CASSSLTSGQMNYGYTF.

This clonotype was recorded many times. V and J are TRBV29-1 and TRBJ2-1, with 8 bases identical to TRBD2. The germline V gene has CDR1 SQVTM and CDR2 ANQGSEA. The CDR3 extends over 13 amino acids. J lost 7 bases, V lost 4 bases, and 6 bases had no gene match. CDR3 residues: CSVVQRGKNEQFF. DNA of the CDR3: TGCAGCGTTGTCCAGCGGGGGAAGAATGAGCAGTTCTTC.

This clonotype occurred a few times. This chain joins TRBV7-9 and TRBJ2-1; 7 positions match TRBD1. Per germline, CDR1 SEHNR and CDR2 FQNEAQ (reference sequence). The CDR3 is made up of 14 amino acids. V lost 2 bases and J lost 9; bases outside the gene matches: 7. The CDR3 DNA reads as TGTGCCAGCAGCTTATATAGGGGGCGCGGTGAGCAGTTCTTC. It encodes CASSLYRGRGEQFF.

This clonotype was detected ten times or more. The chain employs TRBV28 and TRBJ1-1; no clear D. The V end lost 7 bases, the J end lost 3 bases, and 21 bases lay between the germline ends. The CDR3 extends over 16 amino acids. Per the germline V gene, CDR1 is MDHEN and CDR2 is SYDVKM. CDR3 DNA: TGTGCCAGCAACAAATCTTGGGTCAGTCGATACACTGAAGCTTTCTTT. Its translation: CASNKSWVSRYTEAFF.

The chain combines TRBV12-3 or TRBV12-4 with TRBJ2-4; 7 bases map to TRBD1. V dropped 2 bases and J dropped 3; count of bases not matched to a gene: 7. CDR3 length: 16 residues. The CDR3 nucleotides read TGTGCCAGCAGTTTATTACAGGGGCGCGGCAAAAACATTCAGTACTTC. Protein: CASSLLQGRGKNIQYF.

This chain connects TRBV5-1 to TRBJ2-1, with D possibly matching TRBD1 (6 bases). Deletions cut 0 bases from V and 8 bases from J, with 15 bases between. The CDR3 sequence is 15 residues long. Germline V gives CDR1 SGHRS, CDR2 YFSETQ. The CDR3 nucleotides read TGCGCCAGCAGCTTGGCCACAGGGAAAAGGTATGAGCAGTTCTTC. It specifies CASSLATGKRYEQFF. Together with reference TRBV5-1 and TRBJ2-1, the CDR3 gives the full variable domain: KAGVTQTPRYLIKTRGQQVTLSCSPISGHRSVSWYQQTPGQGLQFLFEYFSETQRNKGNFPGRFSGRQFSNSRSEMNVSTLELGDSALYLCASSLATGKRYEQFFGPGTRLTVL.

Ten or more counts support this clonotype. This chain joins TRBV6-1 and TRBJ1-2; D is ambiguous. From germline, CDR1 is MNHNS and CDR2 SASEGT. The V end lost 5 bases, the J end lost 1 base, and 14 bases lay between the germline ends. The length of the CDR3 is 15 residues. DNA for the CDR3: TGTGCCAGCAGTCGATCCCTGACCGATAACTATGGCTACACCTTC. It yields the protein CASSRSLTDNYGYTF.

The CDR3 reads CASSRDRVEQFF. In DNA form, the CDR3 reads TGCGCCAGCAGTCGCGACCGGGTTGAGCAGTTCTTC. The rearrangement uses TRBV5-1 and TRBJ2-1; D remains ambiguous. The V end was cut by 5 bases, the J end by 9 bases, with 12 bases between. Germline V gene data show CDR1 as SGHRS and CDR2 as YFSETQ. This CDR3 is 12 amino acids long.